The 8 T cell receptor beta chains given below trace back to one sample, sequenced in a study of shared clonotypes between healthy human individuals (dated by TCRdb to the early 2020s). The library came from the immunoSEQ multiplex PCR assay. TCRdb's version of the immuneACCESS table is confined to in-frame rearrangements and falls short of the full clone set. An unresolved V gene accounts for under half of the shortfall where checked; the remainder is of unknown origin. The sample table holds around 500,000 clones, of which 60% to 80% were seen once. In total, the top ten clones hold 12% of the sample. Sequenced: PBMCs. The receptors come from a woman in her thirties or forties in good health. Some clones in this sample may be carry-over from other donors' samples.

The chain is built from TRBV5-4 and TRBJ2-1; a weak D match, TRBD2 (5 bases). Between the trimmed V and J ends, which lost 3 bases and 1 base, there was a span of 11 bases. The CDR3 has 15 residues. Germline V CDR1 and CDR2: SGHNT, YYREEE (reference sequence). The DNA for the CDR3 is TGTGCCAGCAGCTGGTCACTAGAATCCTACAATGAGCAGTTCTTC. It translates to CASSWSLESYNEQFF.

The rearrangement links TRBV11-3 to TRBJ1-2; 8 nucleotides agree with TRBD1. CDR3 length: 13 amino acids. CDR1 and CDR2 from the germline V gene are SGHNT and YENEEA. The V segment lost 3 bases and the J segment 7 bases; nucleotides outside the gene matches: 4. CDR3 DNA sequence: TGTGCCAGCAGCTTGGAGACAGGGGTTGGCTACACCTTC. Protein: CASSLETGVGYTF.

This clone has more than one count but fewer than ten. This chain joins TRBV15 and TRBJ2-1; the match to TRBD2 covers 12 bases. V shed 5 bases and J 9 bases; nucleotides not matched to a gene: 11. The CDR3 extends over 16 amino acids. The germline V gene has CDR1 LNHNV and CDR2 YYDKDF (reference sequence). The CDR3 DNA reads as TGTGCCACCAGCTCCACTCCTAGCGGGAGGGCCCCTGAGCAGTTCTTC. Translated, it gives CATSSTPSGRAPEQFF.

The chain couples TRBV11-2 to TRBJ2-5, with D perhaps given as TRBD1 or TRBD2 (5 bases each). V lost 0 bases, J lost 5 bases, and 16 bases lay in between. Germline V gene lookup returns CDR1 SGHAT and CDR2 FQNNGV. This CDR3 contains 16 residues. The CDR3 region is CASSLDLGTRRETQYF. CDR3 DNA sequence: TGTGCCAGCAGCTTAGATCTTGGGACCCGGCGGGAGACCCAGTACTTC.

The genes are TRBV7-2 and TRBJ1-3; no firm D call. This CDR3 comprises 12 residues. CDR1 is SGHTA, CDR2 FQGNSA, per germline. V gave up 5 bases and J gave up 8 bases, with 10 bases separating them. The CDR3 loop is CASSADVHTIYF. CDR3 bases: TGTGCCAGCAGCGCCGACGTCCACACCATATATTTT.

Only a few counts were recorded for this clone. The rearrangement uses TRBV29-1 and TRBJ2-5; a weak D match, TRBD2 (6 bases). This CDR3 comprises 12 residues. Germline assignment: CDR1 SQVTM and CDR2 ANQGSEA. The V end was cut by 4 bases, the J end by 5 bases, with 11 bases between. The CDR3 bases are TGCAGCGTTGCGCCAGGGAGGGAGACCCAGTACTTC. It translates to CSVAPGRETQYF.

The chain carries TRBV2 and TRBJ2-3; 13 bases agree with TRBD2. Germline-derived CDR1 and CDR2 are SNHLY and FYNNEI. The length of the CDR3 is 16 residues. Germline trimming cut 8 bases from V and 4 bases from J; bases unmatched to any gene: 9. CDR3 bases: TGTGCCAGCGGAGTAGGACTAGCGGGAGACGCAGATACGCAGTATTTT. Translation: CASGVGLAGDADTQYF.

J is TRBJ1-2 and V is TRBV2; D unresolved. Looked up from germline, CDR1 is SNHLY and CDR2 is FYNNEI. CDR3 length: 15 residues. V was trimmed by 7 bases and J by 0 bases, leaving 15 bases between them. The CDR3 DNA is TGTGCCAGCAATCTCCCCCCCCCTGCTAACTATGGCTACACCTTC. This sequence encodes CASNLPPPANYGYTF.